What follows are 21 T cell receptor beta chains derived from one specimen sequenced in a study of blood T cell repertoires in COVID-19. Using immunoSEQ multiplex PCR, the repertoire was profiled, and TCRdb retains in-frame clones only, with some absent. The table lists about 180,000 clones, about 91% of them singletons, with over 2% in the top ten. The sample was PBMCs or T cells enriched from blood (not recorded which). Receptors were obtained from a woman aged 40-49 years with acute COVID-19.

The CDR3 protein is CSARTSGTQYF. In DNA form, the CDR3 reads TGCAGTGCTAGAACAAGCGGCACGCAGTATTTT. The chain combines TRBV20-1 with TRBJ2-3, with a tentative D call TRBD2 (5 bases). CDR1 and CDR2 (germline): DFQATT, SNEGSKA (reference sequence). V was shortened by 2 bases and J by 9 bases, with 9 bases between the two germline ends. The CDR3 loop spans 11 amino acids.

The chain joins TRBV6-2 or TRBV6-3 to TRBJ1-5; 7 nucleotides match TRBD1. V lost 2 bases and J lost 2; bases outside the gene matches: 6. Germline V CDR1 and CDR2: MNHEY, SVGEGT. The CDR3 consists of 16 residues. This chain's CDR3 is CASSYVQGLGNQPQHF. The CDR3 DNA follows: TGTGCCAGCAGTTACGTACAGGGGCTGGGCAATCAGCCCCAGCATTTT.

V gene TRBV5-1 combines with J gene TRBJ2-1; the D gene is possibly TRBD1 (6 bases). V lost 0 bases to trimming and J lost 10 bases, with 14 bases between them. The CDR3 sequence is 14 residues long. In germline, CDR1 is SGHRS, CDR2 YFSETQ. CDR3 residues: CASSLEVGALEQFF. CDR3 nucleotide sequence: TGCGCCAGCAGCTTGGAGGTGGGGGCTTTGGAGCAGTTCTTC.

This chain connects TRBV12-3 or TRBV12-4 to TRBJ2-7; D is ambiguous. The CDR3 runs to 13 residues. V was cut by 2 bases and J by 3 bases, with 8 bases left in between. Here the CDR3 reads CASSLQQNYEQYF. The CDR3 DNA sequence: TGTGCCAGCAGTTTACAACAAAACTACGAGCAGTACTTC.

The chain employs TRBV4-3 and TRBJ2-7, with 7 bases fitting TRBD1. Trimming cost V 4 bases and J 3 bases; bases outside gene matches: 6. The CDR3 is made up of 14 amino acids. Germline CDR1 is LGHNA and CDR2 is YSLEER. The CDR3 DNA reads TGCGCCAGCAGCCCTGACAGGGCTGGCTACGAGCAGTACTTC. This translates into CASSPDRAGYEQYF.

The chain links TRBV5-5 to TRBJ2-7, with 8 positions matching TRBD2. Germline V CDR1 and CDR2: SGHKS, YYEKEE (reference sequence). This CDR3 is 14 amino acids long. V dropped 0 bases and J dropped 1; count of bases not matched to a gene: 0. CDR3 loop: CASSLGLASYEQYF. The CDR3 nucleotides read TGTGCCAGCAGCTTGGGACTAGCGTCCTACGAGCAGTACTTC.

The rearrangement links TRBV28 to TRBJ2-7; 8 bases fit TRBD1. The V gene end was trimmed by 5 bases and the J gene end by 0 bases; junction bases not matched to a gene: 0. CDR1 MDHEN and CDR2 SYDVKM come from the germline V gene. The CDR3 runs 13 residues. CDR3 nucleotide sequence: TGTGCCAGCAGTACAGGGGGCTCCTACGAGCAGTACTTC. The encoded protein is CASSTGGSYEQYF.

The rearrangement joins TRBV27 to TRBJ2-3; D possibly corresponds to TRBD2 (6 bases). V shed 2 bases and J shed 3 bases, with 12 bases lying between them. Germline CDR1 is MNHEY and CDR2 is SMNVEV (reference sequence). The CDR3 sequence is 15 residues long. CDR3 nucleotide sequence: TGTGCCAGCAGTTTAGGCGGGATGGGGACAGATACGCAGTATTTT. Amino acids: CASSLGGMGTDTQYF.

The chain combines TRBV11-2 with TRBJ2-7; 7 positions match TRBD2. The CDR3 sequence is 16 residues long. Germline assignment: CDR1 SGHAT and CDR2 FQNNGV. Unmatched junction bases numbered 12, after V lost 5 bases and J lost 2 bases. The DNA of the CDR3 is TGTGCCAGCAGCCCGACTTCCCCCAGCGGGGCCTACGAGCAGTACTTC. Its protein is CASSPTSPSGAYEQYF. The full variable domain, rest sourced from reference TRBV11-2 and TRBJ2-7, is EAGVAQSPRYKIIEKRQSVAFWCNPISGHATLYWYQQILGQGPKLLIQFQNNGVVDDSQLPKDRFSAERLKGVDSTLKIQPAKLEDSAVYLCASSPTSPSGAYEQYFGPGTRLTVT.

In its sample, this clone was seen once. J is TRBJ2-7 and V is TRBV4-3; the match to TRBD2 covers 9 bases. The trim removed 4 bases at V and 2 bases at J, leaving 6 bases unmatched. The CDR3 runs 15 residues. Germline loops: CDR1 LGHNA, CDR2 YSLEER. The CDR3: CASSPLAGGPYEQYF. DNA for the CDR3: TGCGCCAGCAGCCCCCTGGCGGGAGGGCCCTACGAGCAGTACTTC.

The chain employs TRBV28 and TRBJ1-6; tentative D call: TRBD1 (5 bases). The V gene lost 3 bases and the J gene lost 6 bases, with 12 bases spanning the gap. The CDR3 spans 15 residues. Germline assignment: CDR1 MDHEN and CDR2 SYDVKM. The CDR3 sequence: CASSFQQVRNSPLHF. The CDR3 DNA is TGTGCCAGCAGTTTTCAACAGGTTCGTAATTCACCCCTCCACTTT.

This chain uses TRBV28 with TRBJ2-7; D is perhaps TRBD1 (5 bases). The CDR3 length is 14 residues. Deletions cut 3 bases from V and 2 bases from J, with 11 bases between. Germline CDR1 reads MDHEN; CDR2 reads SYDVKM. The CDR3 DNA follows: TGTGCCAGCAGTTTTTACGTACAGGCCTACGAGCAGTACTTC. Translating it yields CASSFYVQAYEQYF.

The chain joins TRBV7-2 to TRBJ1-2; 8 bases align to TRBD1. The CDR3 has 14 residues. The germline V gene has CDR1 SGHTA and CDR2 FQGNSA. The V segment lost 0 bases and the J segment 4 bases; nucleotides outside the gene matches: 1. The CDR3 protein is CASSLAGQAYGYTF. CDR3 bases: TGTGCCAGCAGCTTAGCGGGACAGGCCTATGGCTACACCTTC.

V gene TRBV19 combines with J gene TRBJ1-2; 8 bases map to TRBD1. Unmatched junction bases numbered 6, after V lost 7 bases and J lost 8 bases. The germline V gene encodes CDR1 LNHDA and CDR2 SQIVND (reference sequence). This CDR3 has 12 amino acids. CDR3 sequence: CASIDDRGGYTF. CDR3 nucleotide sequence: TGTGCCAGTATAGACGACAGGGGCGGCTACACCTTC.

The CDR3 sequence: CASSTGGFNYEQYF. The CDR3 coding sequence is TGCGCCAGCAGTACAGGGGGCTTCAACTACGAGCAGTACTTC. The chain carries TRBV10-2 and TRBJ2-7; 9 bases align to TRBD1. From germline, CDR1 is WSHSY and CDR2 SAAADI. V dropped 5 bases and J dropped 3; count of bases not matched to a gene: 5. The CDR3 runs to 14 residues.

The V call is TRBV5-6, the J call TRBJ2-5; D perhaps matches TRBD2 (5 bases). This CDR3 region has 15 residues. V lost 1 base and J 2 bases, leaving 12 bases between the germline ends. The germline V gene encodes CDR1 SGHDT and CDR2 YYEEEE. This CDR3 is CASSLISEFQETQYF. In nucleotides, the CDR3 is TGTGCCAGCAGCTTGATTAGCGAGTTTCAAGAGACCCAGTACTTC. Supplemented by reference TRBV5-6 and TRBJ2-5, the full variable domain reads DAGVTQSPTHLIKTRGQQVTLRCSPKSGHDTVSWYQQALGQGPQFIFQYYEEEERQRGNFPDRFSGHQFPNYSSELNVNALLLGDSALYLCASSLISEFQETQYFGPGTRLLVL.

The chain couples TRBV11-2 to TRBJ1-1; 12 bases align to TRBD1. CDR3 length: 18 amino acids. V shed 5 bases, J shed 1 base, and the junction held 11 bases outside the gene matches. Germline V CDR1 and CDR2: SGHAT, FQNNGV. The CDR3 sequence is CASSANRDRGRKNTEAFF. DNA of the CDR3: TGTGCCAGCAGCGCAAACCGGGACAGGGGGCGGAAGAACACTGAAGCTTTCTTT.

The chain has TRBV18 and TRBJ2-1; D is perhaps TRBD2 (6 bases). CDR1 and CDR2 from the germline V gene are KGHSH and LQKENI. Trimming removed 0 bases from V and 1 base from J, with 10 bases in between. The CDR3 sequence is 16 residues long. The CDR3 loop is CASSPPVAGSYNEQFF. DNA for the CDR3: TGTGCCAGCTCACCACCGGTTGCGGGGTCCTACAATGAGCAGTTCTTC. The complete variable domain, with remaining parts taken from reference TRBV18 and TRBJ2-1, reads NAGVMQNPRHLVRRRGQEARLRCSPMKGHSHVYWYRQLPEEGLKFMVYLQKENIIDESGMPKERFSAEFPKEGPSILRIQQVVRGDSAAYFCASSPPVAGSYNEQFFGPGTRLTVL.

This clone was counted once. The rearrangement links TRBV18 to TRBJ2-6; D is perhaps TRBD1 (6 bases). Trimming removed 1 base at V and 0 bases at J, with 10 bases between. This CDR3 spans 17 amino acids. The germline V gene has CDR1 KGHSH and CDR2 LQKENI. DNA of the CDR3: TGTGCCAGCTCACCACTGCAGGGGACCTCTGGGGCCAACGTCCTGACTTTC. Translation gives CASSPLQGTSGANVLTF. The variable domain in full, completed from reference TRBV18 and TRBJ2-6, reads NAGVMQNPRHLVRRRGQEARLRCSPMKGHSHVYWYRQLPEEGLKFMVYLQKENIIDESGMPKERFSAEFPKEGPSILRIQQVVRGDSAAYFCASSPLQGTSGANVLTFGAGSRLTVL.

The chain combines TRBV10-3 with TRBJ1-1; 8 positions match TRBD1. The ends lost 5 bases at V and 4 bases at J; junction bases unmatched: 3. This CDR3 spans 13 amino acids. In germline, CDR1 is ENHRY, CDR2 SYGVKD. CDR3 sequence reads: CAISSGGRTEAFF. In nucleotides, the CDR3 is TGTGCCATCAGTTCAGGGGGCCGCACTGAAGCTTTCTTT.

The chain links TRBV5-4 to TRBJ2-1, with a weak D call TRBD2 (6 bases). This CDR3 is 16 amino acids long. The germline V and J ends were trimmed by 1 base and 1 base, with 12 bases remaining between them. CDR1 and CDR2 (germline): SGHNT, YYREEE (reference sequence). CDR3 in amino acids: CASSLRFGSSYNEQFF. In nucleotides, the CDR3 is TGTGCCAGCAGCTTGAGGTTCGGGAGTTCCTACAATGAGCAGTTCTTC.